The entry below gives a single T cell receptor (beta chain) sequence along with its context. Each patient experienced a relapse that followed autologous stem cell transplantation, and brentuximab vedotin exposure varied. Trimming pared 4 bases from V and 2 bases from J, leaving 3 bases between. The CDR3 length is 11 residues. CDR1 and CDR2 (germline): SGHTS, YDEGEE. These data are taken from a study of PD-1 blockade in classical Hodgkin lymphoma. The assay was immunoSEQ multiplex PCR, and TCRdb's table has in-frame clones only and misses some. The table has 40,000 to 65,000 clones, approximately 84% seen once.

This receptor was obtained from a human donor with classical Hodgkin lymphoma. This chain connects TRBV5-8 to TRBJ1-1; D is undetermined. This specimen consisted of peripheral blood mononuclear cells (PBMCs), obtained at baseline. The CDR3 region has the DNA TGTGCCAGCAGCAGTAACACTGAAGCTTTCTTT. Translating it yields CASSSNTEAFF.